This is a list of T cell receptor beta chains from one sample in a study of OX40 agonist ivuxolimab in advanced cancers. TCRdb's copy holds only in-frame clones and misses some; the assay was immunoSEQ multiplex PCR. The repertoire holds around 70,000 clones, around 93% seen once, with 1% to 1.2% in the top ten. The sample was CD4+ or CD8+ T cells sorted from blood, taken in a trial of the OX40 agonist ivuxolimab. The receptors were gathered from an adult with an advanced solid tumor such as melanoma, head and neck, liver or kidney cancer. Both conserved end residues are part of each CDR3. Fields, in order: V gene, J gene, clone size, CDR3 protein. Where a row states a size, it is once, few, many or the class of an expanded clone; other rows omit it.

v_gene: TRBV5-4
j_gene: TRBJ2-5
abundance: once
CDR3aa: CASSPRLAGEGETQYF

v_gene: TRBV7-2
j_gene: TRBJ2-3
abundance: -
CDR3aa: CASSLSGYTDTQYF

v_gene: TRBV19
j_gene: TRBJ2-2
abundance: -
CDR3aa: CASSTRQIAGELFF

v_gene: TRBV27
j_gene: TRBJ2-5
abundance: once
CDR3aa: CASSSGQRETQYF

v_gene: TRBV2
j_gene: TRBJ1-5
abundance: few
CDR3aa: CASSVARGGGNQPQHF

v_gene: TRBV11-2
j_gene: TRBJ2-3
abundance: once
CDR3aa: CASSLGGGGDTQYF

v_gene: TRBV9
j_gene: TRBJ2-3
abundance: -
CDR3aa: CASSVAGGEVTDTQYF

v_gene: TRBV9
j_gene: TRBJ2-7
abundance: -
CDR3aa: CASSVTRESDEQYF

v_gene: TRBV11-2
j_gene: TRBJ1-1
abundance: -
CDR3aa: CASSFGGWGGEAFF

v_gene: TRBV23-1
j_gene: TRBJ1-4
abundance: -
CDR3aa: CASSYPAGTGGGGEKLFF

v_gene: TRBV2
j_gene: TRBJ2-7
abundance: -
CDR3aa: CASRATSSYEQYF

v_gene: TRBV7-6
j_gene: TRBJ2-5
abundance: -
CDR3aa: CASSKGGLGGGGETQYF

v_gene: TRBV5-4
j_gene: TRBJ2-1
abundance: -
CDR3aa: CASSGRDRGYEQFF

v_gene: TRBV28
j_gene: TRBJ2-1
abundance: -
CDR3aa: CASSSTSGRHNEQFF

v_gene: TRBV2
j_gene: TRBJ1-4
abundance: -
CDR3aa: CASSPRGGEKLFF

v_gene: TRBV5-6
j_gene: TRBJ1-2
abundance: -
CDR3aa: CASSRDRGPGYGYTF

v_gene: TRBV19
j_gene: TRBJ1-1
abundance: -
CDR3aa: CASSIGSRDRTGDRGVVNTEAFF

v_gene: TRBV2
j_gene: TRBJ1-6
abundance: few
CDR3aa: CASRDNSPLHF

v_gene: TRBV21-1
j_gene: TRBJ1-5
abundance: -
CDR3aa: CASSAWQGRYSAGSNQPQHF

v_gene: TRBV27
j_gene: TRBJ2-7
abundance: -
CDR3aa: CASSFRRGVSSYEQYF

v_gene: TRBV29-1
j_gene: TRBJ1-4
abundance: -
CDR3aa: CSGGQGNEKLFF

v_gene: TRBV6-1
j_gene: TRBJ2-1
abundance: once
CDR3aa: CASREAGDDYNEQFF

v_gene: TRBV7-9
j_gene: TRBJ2-1
abundance: -
CDR3aa: CASSLGAYNEQFF

v_gene: TRBV11-3
j_gene: TRBJ1-3
abundance: -
CDR3aa: CASSSFSGALGNTIYF

v_gene: TRBV25-1
j_gene: TRBJ2-2
abundance: -
CDR3aa: CASSGPRIGGELFF

v_gene: TRBV6-5
j_gene: TRBJ2-1
abundance: -
CDR3aa: CASTMVGSSYNEQFF

v_gene: TRBV6-1
j_gene: TRBJ2-7
abundance: once
CDR3aa: CASSEAWQVIPGNEQYF

v_gene: TRBV2
j_gene: TRBJ1-5
abundance: once
CDR3aa: CASSVPRVNSRQPQHF

v_gene: TRBV14
j_gene: TRBJ2-1
abundance: -
CDR3aa: CASSQVGRTAYNEQFF

v_gene: TRBV9
j_gene: TRBJ2-5
abundance: once
CDR3aa: CASSLRGGFQETQYF

v_gene: TRBV6-5
j_gene: TRBJ2-1
abundance: -
CDR3aa: CASSYVGGGAPNEQFF

v_gene: TRBV5-1
j_gene: TRBJ1-2
abundance: -
CDR3aa: CASSSGQGIYGYTF

v_gene: TRBV2
j_gene: TRBJ1-1
abundance: few
CDR3aa: CASSGTAYTEAFF

v_gene: TRBV6-1
j_gene: TRBJ1-2
abundance: once
CDR3aa: CASSEEVSGRDYGYTF

v_gene: TRBV11-3
j_gene: TRBJ2-5
abundance: -
CDR3aa: CASSLRLAGVETQYF

v_gene: TRBV11-3
j_gene: TRBJ2-5
abundance: -
CDR3aa: CASSLAVGLETQYF

v_gene: TRBV2
j_gene: TRBJ2-3
abundance: -
CDR3aa: CASHTGGPTDTQYF

v_gene: TRBV9
j_gene: TRBJ2-7
abundance: -
CDR3aa: CASSPRTEWSYEQYF

v_gene: TRBV2
j_gene: TRBJ2-4
abundance: -
CDR3aa: CASRNIQYF

v_gene: TRBV25-1
j_gene: TRBJ1-6
abundance: -
CDR3aa: CASSEYGRSISPLHF

v_gene: TRBV7-9
j_gene: TRBJ1-5
abundance: -
CDR3aa: CASSFLGDQPQHF

v_gene: TRBV7-3
j_gene: TRBJ2-1
abundance: few
CDR3aa: CASSLTKSRYNEQFF

v_gene: TRBV6-6
j_gene: TRBJ2-1
abundance: -
CDR3aa: CASSYSRGTSYNEQFF

v_gene: TRBV9
j_gene: TRBJ2-3
abundance: once
CDR3aa: CASSTLAGGGINTQYF

v_gene: TRBV6-1
j_gene: TRBJ2-7
abundance: -
CDR3aa: CAGEGEGGTYEQYF

v_gene: TRBV15
j_gene: TRBJ2-5
abundance: once
CDR3aa: CATSRGGGRAGETQYF

v_gene: TRBV5-1
j_gene: TRBJ2-7
abundance: once
CDR3aa: CASSLDFRDRSGHEQYF

v_gene: TRBV5-6
j_gene: TRBJ2-7
abundance: -
CDR3aa: CASSFSRLAGVGEQYF

v_gene: TRBV5-1
j_gene: TRBJ2-3
abundance: -
CDR3aa: CASSGRGQVLDTQYF

v_gene: TRBV5-4
j_gene: TRBJ2-1
abundance: -
CDR3aa: CASSSAGGSNEQFF

v_gene: TRBV5-1
j_gene: TRBJ2-7
abundance: -
CDR3aa: CASSLGSAGGLYEQYF

v_gene: TRBV10-3
j_gene: TRBJ1-5
abundance: -
CDR3aa: CAISGTAQGGNQPQHF

v_gene: TRBV30
j_gene: TRBJ1-6
abundance: -
CDR3aa: CAWSPGQGYNSPLHF

v_gene: TRBV6-6
j_gene: TRBJ2-7
abundance: -
CDR3aa: CASSPTSGSPYEQYF

v_gene: TRBV19
j_gene: TRBJ1-5
abundance: -
CDR3aa: CASSIGEGGQPQHF

v_gene: TRBV7-2
j_gene: TRBJ2-1
abundance: -
CDR3aa: CASSPKLRGHEQFF

v_gene: TRBV19
j_gene: TRBJ1-3
abundance: -
CDR3aa: CASSGISGNTIYF

v_gene: TRBV15
j_gene: TRBJ1-1
abundance: -
CDR3aa: CATSSGGGTEAFF

v_gene: TRBV6-6
j_gene: TRBJ2-5
abundance: -
CDR3aa: CASSTGTSIETQYF